This T cell receptor (beta chain) originates from a study of cytomegalovirus exposure and HLA in healthy donors. Study-wide results and limits: Highly shared variants forming one cluster were likely a sequencing artifact.

Concerning this clone: The antigen is not known.

PCR was performed using 60 Vbeta and 13 Jbeta primers. Clones were read by immunoSEQ multiplex PCR, and TCRdb kept only the in-frame ones, dropping some. The sample records approximately 130,000 clones, under 90% being singletons. V lost 0 bases, J lost 7 bases, and 9 bases stayed unmatched. The CDR3 has 17 residues. CDR1 and CDR2 (germline): LNHNV, YYDKDF (reference sequence). Donors were ostensibly healthy at sampling, although undocumented immune exposures were probable. Sequenced sample: PBMCs. V and J are TRBV15 and TRBJ2-1; 10 positions match TRBD2. The TCR was taken from a woman aged 40 to 50 in good health and CMV-seronegative. The CDR3 loop is CATSREVGLAEWNEQFF. The CDR3 nucleotides are TGTGCCACCAGCAGAGAGGTTGGACTAGCGGAGTGGAATGAGCAGTTCTTC.